This T cell receptor beta chain was identified in a study of CD8 T cells in ankylosing spondylitis. This clonotype has more than one count but fewer than ten. The antigen is unknown. General observations from the study: Disease-linked clones reportedly concentrated significantly in matched ankylosing spondylitis synovial fluid. Among TCR beta sequences, a motif of several highly homologous variants appeared characteristic of ankylosing spondylitis blood. Several of the motif variants were reported before in synovial fluid and blood from reactive arthritis. Researchers report that disease-linked clones proved CD8+ and relatively rare in peripheral blood.

This CDR3 has 15 amino acids. Germline-derived CDR1 and CDR2 are SNHLY and FYNNEI. V was pared by 0 bases and J by 8 bases, with 14 bases between. It was by quantitative 5'-RACE with molecular barcodes that TCR beta libraries were made. TCRdb itself ran the 5' RACE reads through MiXCR, one entry per CDR3 protein. Among 390,000 or so distinct CDR3 sequences listed, about a fifth were seen once. This TCR was recovered from a male donor with ankylosing spondylitis. The sample taken for sequencing was blood, either unsorted or a sorted T cell fraction (not recorded which). The V gene is TRBV2, the J gene TRBJ2-1; D is perhaps TRBD2 (5 bases). The CDR3 here is CASSEALWRVHEQFF. In DNA form, the CDR3 reads TGTGCCAGCAGTGAAGCGCTTTGGCGGGTGCATGAGCAGTTCTTC.